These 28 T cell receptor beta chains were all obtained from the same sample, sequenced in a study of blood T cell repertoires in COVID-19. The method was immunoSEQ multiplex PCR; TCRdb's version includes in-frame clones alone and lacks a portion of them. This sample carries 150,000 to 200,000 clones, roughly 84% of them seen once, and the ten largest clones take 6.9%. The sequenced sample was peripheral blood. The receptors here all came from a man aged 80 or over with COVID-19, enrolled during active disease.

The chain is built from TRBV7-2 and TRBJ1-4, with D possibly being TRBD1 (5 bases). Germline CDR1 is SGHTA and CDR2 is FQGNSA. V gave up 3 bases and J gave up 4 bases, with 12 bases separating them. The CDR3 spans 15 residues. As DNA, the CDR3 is TGTGCCAGCAGCTTCCATAGACAGAGTAATGAAAAACTGTTTTTT. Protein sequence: CASSFHRQSNEKLFF.

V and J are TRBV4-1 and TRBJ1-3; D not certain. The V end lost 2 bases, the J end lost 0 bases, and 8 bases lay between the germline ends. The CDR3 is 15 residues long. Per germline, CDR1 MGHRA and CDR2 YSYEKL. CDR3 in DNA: TGCGCCAGCAGCCAACAGATGAACTCTGGAAACACCATATATTTT. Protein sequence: CASSQQMNSGNTIYF.

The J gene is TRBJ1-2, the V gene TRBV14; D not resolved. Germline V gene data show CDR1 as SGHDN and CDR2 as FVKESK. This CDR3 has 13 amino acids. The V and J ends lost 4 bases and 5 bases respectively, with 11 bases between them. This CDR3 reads CASSLPGNYGYTF. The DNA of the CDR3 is TGTGCCAGCAGCCTACCGGGGAATTATGGCTACACCTTC.

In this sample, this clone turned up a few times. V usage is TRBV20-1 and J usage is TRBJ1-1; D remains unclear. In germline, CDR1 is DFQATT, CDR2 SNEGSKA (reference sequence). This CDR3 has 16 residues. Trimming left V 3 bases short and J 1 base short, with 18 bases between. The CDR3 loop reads CSASRLGFTRNTEAFF. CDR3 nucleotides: TGCAGTGCTAGTAGGCTGGGCTTTACGAGGAACACTGAAGCTTTCTTT.

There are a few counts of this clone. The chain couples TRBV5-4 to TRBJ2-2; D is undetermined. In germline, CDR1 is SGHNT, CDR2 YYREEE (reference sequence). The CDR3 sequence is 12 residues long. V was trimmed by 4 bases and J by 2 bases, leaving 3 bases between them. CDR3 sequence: CASSLNTGELFF. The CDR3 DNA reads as TGTGCCAGCAGCCTTAACACCGGGGAGCTGTTTTTT.

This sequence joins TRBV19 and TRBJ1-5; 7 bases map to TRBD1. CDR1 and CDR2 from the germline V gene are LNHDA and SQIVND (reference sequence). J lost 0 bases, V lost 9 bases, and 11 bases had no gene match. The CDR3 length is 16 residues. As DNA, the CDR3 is TGTGCCAGCAGAGCATGGACAGGCTATAGCAATCAGCCCCAGCATTTT. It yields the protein CASRAWTGYSNQPQHF.

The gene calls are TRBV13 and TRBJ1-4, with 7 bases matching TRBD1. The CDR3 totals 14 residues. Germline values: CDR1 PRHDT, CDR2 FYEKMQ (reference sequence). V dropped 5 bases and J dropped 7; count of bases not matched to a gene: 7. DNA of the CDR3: TGTGCCAGCAGCGAACAGGGGAGATCTGAAAAACTGTTTTTT. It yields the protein CASSEQGRSEKLFF.

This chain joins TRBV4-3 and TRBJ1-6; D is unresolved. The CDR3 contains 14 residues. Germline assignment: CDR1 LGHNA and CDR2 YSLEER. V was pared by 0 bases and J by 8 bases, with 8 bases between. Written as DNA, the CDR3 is TGCGCCAGCAGCCAAGATAGAAGCGATTCACCCCTCCACTTT. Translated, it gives CASSQDRSDSPLHF.

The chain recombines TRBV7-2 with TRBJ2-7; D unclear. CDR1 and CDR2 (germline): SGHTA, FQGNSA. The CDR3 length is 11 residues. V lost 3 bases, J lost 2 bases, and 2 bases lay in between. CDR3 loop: CASSFTYEQYF. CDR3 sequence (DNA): TGTGCCAGCAGCTTCACCTACGAGCAGTACTTC.

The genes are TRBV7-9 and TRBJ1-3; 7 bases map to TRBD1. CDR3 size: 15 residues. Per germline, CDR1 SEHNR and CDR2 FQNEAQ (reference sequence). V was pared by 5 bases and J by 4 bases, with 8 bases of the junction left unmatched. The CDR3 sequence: CASSHSTGTGNTIYF. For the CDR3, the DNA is TGTGCCAGCAGCCACTCGACAGGGACCGGAAACACCATATATTTT.

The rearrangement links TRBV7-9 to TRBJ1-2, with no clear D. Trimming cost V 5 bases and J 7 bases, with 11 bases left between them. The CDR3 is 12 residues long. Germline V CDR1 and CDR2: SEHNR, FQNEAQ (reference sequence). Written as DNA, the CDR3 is TGTGCCAGCAGCGCCCCCATCGGTGGCTACACCTTC. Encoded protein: CASSAPIGGYTF.

Here the CDR3 reads CASSLYTGEKLFF. The CDR3 DNA reads as TGTGCCAGCAGTTTATACACAGGGGAAAAACTGTTTTTT. This chain joins TRBV27 and TRBJ1-4; D perhaps matches TRBD1 (6 bases). This CDR3 contains 13 residues. The germline gives CDR1 MNHEY, CDR2 SMNVEV (reference sequence). Deletions cut 1 base from V and 8 bases from J, with 8 bases between.

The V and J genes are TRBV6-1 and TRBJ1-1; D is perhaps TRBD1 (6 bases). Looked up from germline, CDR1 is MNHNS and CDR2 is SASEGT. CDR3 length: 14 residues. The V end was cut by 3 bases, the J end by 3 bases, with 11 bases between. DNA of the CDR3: TGTGCCAGCAGTGACAGGGGATCGTACACTGAAGCTTTCTTT. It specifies CASSDRGSYTEAFF.

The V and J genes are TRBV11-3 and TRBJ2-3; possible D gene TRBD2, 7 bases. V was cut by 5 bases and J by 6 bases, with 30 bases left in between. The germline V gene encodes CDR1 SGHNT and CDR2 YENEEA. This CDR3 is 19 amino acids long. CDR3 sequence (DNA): TGTGCCAGCAGCCGACGGCAGCGGGGCCACCTTGGGGGCCCGGATACGCAGTATTTT. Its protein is CASSRRQRGHLGGPDTQYF.

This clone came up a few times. CDR3 sequence reads: CASSFRGGAFNDEQFF. The CDR3 DNA reads as TGTGCCAGCAGCTTTCGCGGGGGGGCCTTTAACGATGAGCAGTTCTTC. The chain combines TRBV7-9 with TRBJ2-1; TRBD2 agrees at 9 bases. The CDR3 runs to 16 residues. The germline CDR1 and CDR2 sequences are SEHNR and FQNEAQ (reference sequence). Trimming took 3 bases from V and 8 from J; bases not matched to a gene: 11.

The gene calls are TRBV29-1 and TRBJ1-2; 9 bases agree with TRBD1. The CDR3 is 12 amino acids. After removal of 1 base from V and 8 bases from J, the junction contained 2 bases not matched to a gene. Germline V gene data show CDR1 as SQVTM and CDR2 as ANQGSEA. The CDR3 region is CSVEGGTGGYTF. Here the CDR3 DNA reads TGCAGCGTTGAAGGAGGGACAGGGGGCTACACCTTC.

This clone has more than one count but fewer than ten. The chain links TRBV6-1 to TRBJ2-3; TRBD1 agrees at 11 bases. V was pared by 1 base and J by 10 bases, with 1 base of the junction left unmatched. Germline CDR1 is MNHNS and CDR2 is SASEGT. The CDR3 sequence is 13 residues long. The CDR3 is CASSEGDRGAQYF. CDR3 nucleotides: TGTGCCAGCAGTGAAGGGGACAGGGGGGCGCAGTATTTT.

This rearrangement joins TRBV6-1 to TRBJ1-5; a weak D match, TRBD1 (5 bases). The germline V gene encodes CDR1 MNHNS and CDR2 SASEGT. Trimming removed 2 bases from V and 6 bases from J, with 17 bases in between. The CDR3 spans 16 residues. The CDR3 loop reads CASSEWGERKVQPQHF. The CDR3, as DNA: TGTGCCAGCAGTGAATGGGGGGAAAGGAAGGTTCAGCCCCAGCATTTT.

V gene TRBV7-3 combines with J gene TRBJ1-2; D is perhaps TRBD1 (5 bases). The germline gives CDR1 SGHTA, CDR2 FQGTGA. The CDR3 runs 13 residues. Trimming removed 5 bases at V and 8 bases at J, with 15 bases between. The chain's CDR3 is CASSPHAGLGYTF. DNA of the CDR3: TGTGCCAGCAGCCCCCATGCAGGGTTAGGCTACACCTTC.

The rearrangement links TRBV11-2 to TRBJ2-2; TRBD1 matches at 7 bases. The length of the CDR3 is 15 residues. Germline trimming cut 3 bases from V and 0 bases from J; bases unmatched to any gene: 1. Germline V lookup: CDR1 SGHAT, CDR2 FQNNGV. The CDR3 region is CASSLTGSNTGELFF. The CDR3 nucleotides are TGTGCCAGCAGCTTGACAGGGTCGAACACCGGGGAGCTGTTTTTT.

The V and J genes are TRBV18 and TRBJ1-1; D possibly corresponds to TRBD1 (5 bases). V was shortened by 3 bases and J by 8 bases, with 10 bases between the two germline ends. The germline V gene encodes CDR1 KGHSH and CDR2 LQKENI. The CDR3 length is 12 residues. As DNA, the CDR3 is TGTGCCAGCTCACCTAACCGACAGGAAGCTTTCTTT. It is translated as CASSPNRQEAFF.

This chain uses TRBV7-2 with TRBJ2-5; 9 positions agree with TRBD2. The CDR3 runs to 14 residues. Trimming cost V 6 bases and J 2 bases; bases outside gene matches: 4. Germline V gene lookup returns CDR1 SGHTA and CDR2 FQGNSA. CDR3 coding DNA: TGTGCCAGCAGGAAGGGACTAGCTCAAGAGACCCAGTACTTC. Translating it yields CASRKGLAQETQYF.

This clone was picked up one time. The CDR3 DNA reads TGCGCCAGCAGCCGCACGCGACACATACAAGAGACCCAGTACTTC. Encoded protein: CASSRTRHIQETQYF. The chain links TRBV5-1 to TRBJ2-5; D is ambiguous. V lost 4 bases to trimming and J lost 2 bases, with 15 bases between them. There are 15 residues in the CDR3. The V gene's germline CDR1 is SGHRS and CDR2 YFSETQ.

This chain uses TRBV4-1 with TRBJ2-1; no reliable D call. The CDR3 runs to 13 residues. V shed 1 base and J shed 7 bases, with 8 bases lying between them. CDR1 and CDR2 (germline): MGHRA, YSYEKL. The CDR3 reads CASSQARRNEQFF. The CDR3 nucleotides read TGCGCCAGCAGCCAAGCCAGGCGAAATGAGCAGTTCTTC.

In DNA form, the CDR3 reads TGTGCCAGCAGCTTGCCGGACAGGCCCTTAAATTCACCCCTCCACTTT. Amino acid sequence: CASSLPDRPLNSPLHF. The chain is built from TRBV5-4 and TRBJ1-6, with TRBD1 identical over 7 bases. The length of the CDR3 is 16 residues. The germline CDR1 and CDR2 sequences are SGHNT and YYREEE (reference sequence). V trimming: 1 base; J trimming: 7 bases; junction bases outside the gene matches: 8.

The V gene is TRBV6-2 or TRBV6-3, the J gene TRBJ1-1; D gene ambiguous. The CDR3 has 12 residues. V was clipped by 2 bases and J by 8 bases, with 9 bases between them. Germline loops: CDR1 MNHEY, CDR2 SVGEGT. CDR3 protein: CASSYTRVEAFF. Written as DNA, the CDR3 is TGTGCCAGCAGTTACACGAGGGTGGAAGCTTTCTTT.

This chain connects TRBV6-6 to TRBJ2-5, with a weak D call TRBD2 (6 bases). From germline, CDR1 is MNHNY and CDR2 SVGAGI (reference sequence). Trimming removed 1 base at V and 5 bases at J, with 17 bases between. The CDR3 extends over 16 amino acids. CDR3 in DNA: TGTGCCAGCAGTTACTGGGGGACTGGCCGGGATGAGACCCAGTACTTC. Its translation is CASSYWGTGRDETQYF.

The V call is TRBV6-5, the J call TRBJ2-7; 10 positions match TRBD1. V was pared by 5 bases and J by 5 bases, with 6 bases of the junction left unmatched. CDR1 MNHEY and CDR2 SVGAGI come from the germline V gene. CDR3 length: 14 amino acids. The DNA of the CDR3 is TGTGCCAGCAGTAAGGGACAGGGGTTCAACGAGCAGTACTTC. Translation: CASSKGQGFNEQYF.